A selection of T cell receptor beta chains follows, all from one sample in a study of early T cells in non-severe SARS-CoV-2 infection. TCRdb re-analysed the 5' RACE reads in MiXCR, keeping a single row per CDR3 protein. The sample holds 68,000 or so distinct CDR3 sequences; approximately 13% are singletons and the top ten take approximately 4.8%. The sequenced sample was whole blood. The source of these receptors is an adult who was a healthcare worker with PCR-confirmed SARS-CoV-2 infection or an uninfected control (not recorded which). Both conserved end residues are part of each CDR3. The D gene is left open where the match is weak. The size of a clone is reported for some rows only, either as once, few or many, or as a class for expanded clones.

size	V	D	J	CDR3	DNA
many	TRBV19	TRBD2	TRBJ2-7	CASSIALAGSYEQYF	TGTGCCAGTAGTATAGCTCTAGCGGGCTCCTACGAGCAGTACTTC
many	TRBV6-5	TRBD1	TRBJ1-2	CASSYSSGTVYGYTF	TGTGCCAGCAGTTATTCGTCAGGGACAGTCTATGGCTACACCTTC
many	TRBV6-1	.	TRBJ2-1	CASSERHRSSYNEQFF	TGTGCCAGCAGTGAGCGCCACAGAAGCTCCTACAATGAGCAGTTCTTC
many	TRBV30	.	TRBJ1-5	CAWSVGQPQHF	TGTGCCTGGAGTGTGGGACAGCCCCAGCATTTT
few	TRBV4-1	.	TRBJ2-3	CASSQSLGAVRTDTQYF	TGCGCCAGCAGCCAATCCCTTGGGGCGGTTCGGACAGATACGCAGTATTTT
.	TRBV2	TRBD2	TRBJ2-7	CASNSGLGSYEQYF	TGTGCCAGCAACTCGGGACTAGGCTCCTACGAGCAGTACTTC
many	TRBV29-1	.	TRBJ2-3	CSVTDRQRTDTQYF	TGCAGCGTTACGGACCGACAACGCACAGATACGCAGTATTTT
.	TRBV11-2	.	TRBJ2-7	CASSLDRNLLEQYF	TGTGCCAGCAGCTTAGATCGGAATCTATTGGAGCAGTACTTC
few	TRBV3-1	.	TRBJ2-1	CASSQLSNEQFF	TGTGCCAGCAGCCAACTATCTAATGAGCAGTTCTTC
.	TRBV20-1	TRBD2	TRBJ2-3	CSARDWLAGATDTQYF	TGCAGTGCTAGAGACTGGCTAGCGGGGGCCACAGATACGCAGTATTTT
many	TRBV18	.	TRBJ2-7	CASSPFTGFVEQYF	TGCGCCAGCTCACCGTTTACAGGGTTCGTCGAGCAGTACTTC
many	TRBV12-3/TRBV12-4	TRBD2	TRBJ2-5	CASTYGGTETQYF	TGTGCCAGCACCTACGGGGGGACCGAGACCCAGTACTTC
.	TRBV20-1	.	TRBJ1-5	CSAARGTEGQPQHF	TGCAGTGCCGCGAGGGGGACGGAAGGTCAGCCCCAGCATTTT
many	TRBV7-9	.	TRBJ1-6	CASSLAVTPLHF	TGTGCCAGCAGCTTAGCGGTGACACCCCTCCACTTT
.	TRBV27	.	TRBJ1-5	CASSSRGAGNQPQHF	TGTGCCAGCAGTTCCAGAGGGGCGGGCAATCAGCCCCAGCATTTT
many	TRBV5-1	.	TRBJ1-2	CASSLLGTYGYTF	TGCGCCAGCAGCTTGTTGGGGACCTATGGCTACACCTTC
.	TRBV10-3	.	TRBJ2-5	CAISPSLETQYF	TGTGCCATCAGTCCTAGCTTGGAGACCCAGTACTTC
many	TRBV14	.	TRBJ2-5	CASSQDRRREQETQYF	TGTGCCAGCAGCCAAGATCGAAGGAGAGAACAAGAGACCCAGTACTTC
medium-sized	TRBV4-3	TRBD2	TRBJ2-1	CASSQGAGVLNEQFF	TGCGCCAGCAGCCAAGGTGCGGGGGTCCTAAATGAGCAGTTCTTC
many	TRBV19	.	TRBJ2-1	CASTAGTNTYNEQFF	TGTGCCAGTACCGCCGGGACAAACACCTACAATGAGCAGTTCTTC
many	TRBV29-1	.	TRBJ2-5	CSLSDTQETQYF	TGCAGCCTATCGGACACACAAGAGACCCAGTACTTC
few	TRBV15	.	TRBJ2-1	CATSRAGLQDDEQFF	TGTGCCACCAGCAGAGCTGGACTACAAGACGATGAGCAGTTCTTC
few	TRBV5-5	TRBD1	TRBJ1-6	CASSPGTGYNSPLHF	TGTGCCAGCAGCCCAGGGACAGGGTATAATTCACCCCTCCACTTT
.	TRBV20-1	.	TRBJ2-1	CSAGVRDRALNEQFF	TGCAGTGCTGGAGTCCGGGATCGAGCCCTCAATGAGCAGTTCTTC
many	TRBV20-1	TRBD2	TRBJ2-7	CSVNPQRGSYEQYF	TGCAGTGTTAACCCCCAGCGGGGGTCGTACGAGCAGTACTTC
many	TRBV2	.	TRBJ1-1	CASINPDRSTEAFF	TGTGCCAGCATCAACCCGGACAGATCCACTGAAGCTTTCTTT
.	TRBV3-1	.	TRBJ2-5	CASSLKQGNLQETQYF	TGTGCCAGCAGCCTCAAACAGGGAAACCTCCAAGAGACCCAGTACTTC
.	TRBV28	.	TRBJ2-4	CASRLAGAAKNIQYF	TGTGCCAGCAGGCTTGCGGGGGCGGCCAAAAACATTCAGTACTTC
many	TRBV11-2	.	TRBJ2-1	CASSLTRYEQFF	TGTGCCAGCAGCTTAACTAGGTATGAGCAGTTCTTC
many	TRBV4-3	.	TRBJ1-5	CASSQDWAASSNQPQHF	TGCGCCAGCAGCCAAGATTGGGCGGCATCTAGCAATCAGCCCCAGCATTTT
few	TRBV10-1	.	TRBJ1-1	CATKRLQTNTEAFF	TGCGCCACCAAGAGGTTACAAACGAACACTGAAGCTTTCTTT
many	TRBV7-9	TRBD1	TRBJ1-1	CASSLSQGDTEAFF	TGTGCCAGCAGCCTTAGTCAGGGGGACACTGAAGCTTTCTTT
few	TRBV9	.	TRBJ1-1	CASSPGAGLLNTEAFF	TGTGCCAGCAGCCCGGGGGCAGGACTATTGAACACTGAAGCTTTCTTT
few	TRBV7-9	TRBD1	TRBJ2-1	CASSFSGTGVNEQFF	TGTGCCAGCAGCTTCTCCGGGACAGGGGTCAATGAGCAGTTCTTC
few	TRBV7-2	TRBD2	TRBJ2-2	CASSQGSGAGELFF	TGTGCCAGCAGCCAGGGTAGCGGGGCCGGGGAGCTGTTTTTT
many	TRBV5-6	TRBD1	TRBJ2-3	CASSSTGGTDTQYF	TGTGCCAGCAGCTCGACAGGGGGCACAGATACGCAGTATTTT
.	TRBV4-2	.	TRBJ2-5	CASSQVSAGGETQYF	TGTGCCAGCAGCCAAGTATCTGCAGGCGGCGAGACCCAGTACTTC
.	TRBV30	.	TRBJ1-6	CAWSLRGGTSLHF	TGTGCCTGGAGCCTTAGGGGCGGGACAAGCCTCCACTTT
many	TRBV2	.	TRBJ1-5	CASKDSFNQPQHF	TGTGCCAGCAAGGACAGTTTCAATCAGCCCCAGCATTTT
many	TRBV2	.	TRBJ1-6	CASSDLPGENSPLHF	TGTGCCAGCAGTGATCTTCCGGGGGAGAATTCACCCCTCCACTTT
many	TRBV28	.	TRBJ1-5	CARPKLGNLPRAFNQPQHF	TGTGCCAGGCCCAAGTTGGGGAACCTTCCTAGAGCCTTCAATCAGCCCCAGCATTTT
many	TRBV12-3/TRBV12-4	.	TRBJ2-5	CASSPGETQYF	TGTGCCAGCAGCCCAGGGGAGACCCAGTACTTC
few	TRBV4-3	.	TRBJ2-3	CASSQQGDTQYF	TGCGCCAGCAGCCAGCAGGGGGATACGCAGTATTTT
.	TRBV20-1	.	TRBJ1-2	CSALQGPVGYTF	TGCAGTGCTCTGCAGGGGCCGGTCGGCTACACCTTC
many	TRBV7-9	.	TRBJ2-3	CASSPAVTATDTQYF	TGTGCCAGCAGCCCCGCGGTAACGGCCACAGATACGCAGTATTTT
few	TRBV29-1	.	TRBJ2-7	CSGTSNTGPTYEQYF	TGCAGCGGGACATCCAATACAGGGCCCACCTACGAGCAGTACTTC
few	TRBV12-3/TRBV12-4	TRBD2	TRBJ2-3	CASRQRASGADTQYF	TGTGCCAGCAGGCAACGGGCTAGCGGTGCAGATACGCAGTATTTT
many	TRBV27	.	TRBJ1-3	CASSLGPGWGSGNTIYF	TGTGCCAGCAGTTTGGGACCTGGTTGGGGCTCTGGAAACACCATATATTTT
many	TRBV19	TRBD2	TRBJ2-1	CASSIGGGNEQFF	TGTGCCAGTAGTATCGGGGGAGGGAATGAGCAGTTCTTC
many	TRBV25-1	TRBD1	TRBJ2-2	CASSTPGQGNTGELFF	TGTGCCAGCAGCACGCCGGGACAGGGGAACACCGGGGAGCTGTTTTTT
many	TRBV4-3	.	TRBJ2-7	CASSQDRDNSYEQYF	TGCGCCAGCAGCCAAGATCGGGACAACTCCTACGAGCAGTACTTC
.	TRBV7-8	.	TRBJ2-3	CASSLGAKDTQYF	TGTGCCAGCAGCTTAGGGGCCAAGGATACGCAGTATTTT
many	TRBV11-2	.	TRBJ2-3	CASTRRGDHSTDTQYF	TGTGCCAGCACACGACGAGGGGACCATAGCACAGATACGCAGTATTTT
few	TRBV5-8	.	TRBJ2-3	CASSLRATSTDTQYF	TGTGCCAGCAGCTTGAGGGCGACTAGCACAGATACGCAGTATTTT
.	TRBV7-2	.	TRBJ2-7	CASSLGGLTYEQYF	TGTGCCAGCAGCTTAGGTGGCCTCACCTACGAGCAGTACTTC
many	TRBV18	.	TRBJ2-5	CASSPTEETQYF	TGTGCCAGCTCACCAACCGAAGAGACCCAGTACTTC
many	TRBV6-6	.	TRBJ1-5	CASSYSHYSNQPQHF	TGTGCCAGCAGTTACTCCCACTATAGCAATCAGCCCCAGCATTTT